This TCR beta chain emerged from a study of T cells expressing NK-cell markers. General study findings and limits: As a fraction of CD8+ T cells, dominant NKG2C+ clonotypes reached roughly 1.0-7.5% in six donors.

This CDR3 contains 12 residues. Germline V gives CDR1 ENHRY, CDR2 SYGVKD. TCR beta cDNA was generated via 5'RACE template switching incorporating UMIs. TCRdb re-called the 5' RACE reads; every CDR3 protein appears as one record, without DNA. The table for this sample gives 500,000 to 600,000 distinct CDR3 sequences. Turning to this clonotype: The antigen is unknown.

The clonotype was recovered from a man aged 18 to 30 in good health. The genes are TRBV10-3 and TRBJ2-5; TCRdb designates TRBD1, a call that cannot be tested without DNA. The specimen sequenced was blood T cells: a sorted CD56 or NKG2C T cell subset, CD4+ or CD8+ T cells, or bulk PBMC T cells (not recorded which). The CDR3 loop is CATGQVGETQYF.